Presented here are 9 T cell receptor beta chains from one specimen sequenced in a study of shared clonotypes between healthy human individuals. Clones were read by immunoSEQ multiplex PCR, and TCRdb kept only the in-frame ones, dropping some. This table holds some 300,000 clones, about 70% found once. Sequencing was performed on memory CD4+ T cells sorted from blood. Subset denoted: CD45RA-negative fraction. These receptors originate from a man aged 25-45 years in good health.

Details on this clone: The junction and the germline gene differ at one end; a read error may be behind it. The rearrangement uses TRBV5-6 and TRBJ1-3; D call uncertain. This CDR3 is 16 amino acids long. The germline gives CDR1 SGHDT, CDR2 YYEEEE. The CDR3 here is CASTLGWQDPVSSIYF. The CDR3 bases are TGTGCCAGCACCTTGGGGTGGCAGGACCCAGTTTCGTCCATATATTTT.

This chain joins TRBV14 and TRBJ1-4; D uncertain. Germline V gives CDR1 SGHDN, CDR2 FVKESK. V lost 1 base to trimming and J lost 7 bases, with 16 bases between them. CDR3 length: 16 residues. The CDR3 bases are TGTGCCAGCAGCCAAGCGTATACACTTTTAGGTGAAAAACTGTTTTTT. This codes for CASSQAYTLLGEKLFF.

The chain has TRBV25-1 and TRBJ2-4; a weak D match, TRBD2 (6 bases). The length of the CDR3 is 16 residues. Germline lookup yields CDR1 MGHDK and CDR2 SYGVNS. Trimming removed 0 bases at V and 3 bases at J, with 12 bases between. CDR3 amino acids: CASSEYGGRNKNIQYF. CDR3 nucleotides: TGTGCCAGCAGTGAATACGGGGGTCGGAACAAAAACATTCAGTACTTC.

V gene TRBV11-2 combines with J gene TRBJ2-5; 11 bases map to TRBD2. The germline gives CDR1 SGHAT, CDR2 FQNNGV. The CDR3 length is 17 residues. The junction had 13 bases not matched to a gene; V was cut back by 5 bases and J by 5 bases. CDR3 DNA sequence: TGTGCCAGCAGCCGCGTAGCGGGAGGGCCAATGGTGGAGACCCAGTACTTC. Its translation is CASSRVAGGPMVETQYF. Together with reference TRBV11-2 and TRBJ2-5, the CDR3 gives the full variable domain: EAGVAQSPRYKIIEKRQSVAFWCNPISGHATLYWYQQILGQGPKLLIQFQNNGVVDDSQLPKDRFSAERLKGVDSTLKIQPAKLEDSAVYLCASSRVAGGPMVETQYFGPGTRLLVL.

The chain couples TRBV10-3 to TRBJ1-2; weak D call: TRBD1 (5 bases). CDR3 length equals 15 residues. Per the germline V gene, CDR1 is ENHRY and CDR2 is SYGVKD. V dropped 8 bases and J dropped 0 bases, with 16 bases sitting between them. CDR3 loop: CAIGGGWRSNYGYTF. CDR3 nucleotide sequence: TGTGCCATCGGGGGAGGGTGGAGATCTAACTATGGCTACACCTTC.

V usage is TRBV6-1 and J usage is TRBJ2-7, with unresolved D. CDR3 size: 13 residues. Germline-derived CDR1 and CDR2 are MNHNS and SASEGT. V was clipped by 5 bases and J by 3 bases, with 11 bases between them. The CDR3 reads CASSIRTGYEQYF. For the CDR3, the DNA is TGTGCCAGCAGTATAAGGACGGGCTACGAGCAGTACTTC.

This chain's CDR3 is CAISGQRGNTGELFF. CDR3 nucleotides: TGTGCCATCAGTGGCCAGAGGGGGAACACCGGGGAGCTGTTTTTT. V and J are TRBV10-3 and TRBJ2-2; the D call may be TRBD1 or TRBD2 (5 bases each). This CDR3 is built from 15 residues. Trimming left V 4 bases short and J 1 base short, with 10 bases between. CDR1 is ENHRY and CDR2 is SYGVKD in the germline V gene.

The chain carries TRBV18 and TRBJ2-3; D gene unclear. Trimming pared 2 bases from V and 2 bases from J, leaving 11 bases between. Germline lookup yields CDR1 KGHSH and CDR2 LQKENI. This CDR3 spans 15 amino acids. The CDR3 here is CASSPISGHTDTQYF. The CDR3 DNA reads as TGTGCCAGCTCACCAATCTCTGGTCACACAGATACGCAGTATTTT. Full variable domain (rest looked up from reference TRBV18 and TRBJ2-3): NAGVMQNPRHLVRRRGQEARLRCSPMKGHSHVYWYRQLPEEGLKFMVYLQKENIIDESGMPKERFSAEFPKEGPSILRIQQVVRGDSAAYFCASSPISGHTDTQYFGPGTRLTVL.

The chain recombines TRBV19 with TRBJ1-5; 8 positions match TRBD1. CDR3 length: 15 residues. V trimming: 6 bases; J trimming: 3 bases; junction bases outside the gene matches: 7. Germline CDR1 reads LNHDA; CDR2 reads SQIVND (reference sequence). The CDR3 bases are TGTGCCAGTAGGCTTCCGGGACAGGACAATCAGCCCCAGCATTTT. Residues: CASRLPGQDNQPQHF.